Listed below are T cell receptor beta chains from one sample, sequenced in a study of blood T cell repertoires in COVID-19. Sequencing was performed with immunoSEQ multiplex PCR; in TCRdb, only in-frame clones are kept and a portion is missing. The sample holds 110,000 or so clones, roughly 80% seen once. The specimen sequenced was peripheral blood. All receptors come from a man aged 50 to 60 with acute or convalescent COVID-19. Both conserved end residues are part of each CDR3. The size field is filled for only some rows; it gives once, few, many or a size class.

>.|16|TRBV6-2/TRBV6-3|TRBJ2-5
CASSYPGLAGKETQYF
>.|18|TRBV5-1|TRBJ1-4
CASSLGADSRATNEKLFF
>.|18|TRBV6-4|TRBJ2-2
CASSDPTPGIGDTGELFF
>.|14|TRBV6-5|TRBJ2-7
CASSYSASSYEQYF
>few|12|TRBV2|TRBJ1-2
CALQGTNYGYTF
>.|16|TRBV5-5|TRBJ1-5
CASSFTSDRVNQPQHF
>.|15|TRBV27|TRBJ2-3
CASSLSGRPTDTQYF
>few|13|TRBV5-1|TRBJ1-2
CASSVGGDYGYTF
>.|14|TRBV7-9|TRBJ2-7
CASSSLAGSYEQYF
>.|15|TRBV19|TRBJ1-3
CASSITDRSGNTIYF
>.|15|TRBV30|TRBJ1-4
CAWSQGAGTNEKLFF
>.|14|TRBV13|TRBJ2-5
CASTRAEEQETQYF
>.|12|TRBV7-2|TRBJ2-7
CASSRGVGEQYF
>.|14|TRBV21-1|TRBJ1-2
CASSNKQGAGGYTF
>.|15|TRBV2|TRBJ2-3
CASSGGPSGTDTQYF
>.|12|TRBV28|TRBJ1-2
CASSFRVGGYTF
>.|15|TRBV6-5|TRBJ1-4
CASSYQGDPNEKLFF
>.|13|TRBV6-5|TRBJ1-2
CASSYSRGNGYTF
>few|15|TRBV9|TRBJ1-1
CASSVDANDRGEAFF
>.|13|TRBV3-1/TRBV3-2|TRBJ1-1
CASSDGGDTEAFF
>.|14|TRBV9|TRBJ1-3
CASSVDTSGNTIYF
>.|13|TRBV19|TRBJ1-1
CASSNRRATEAFF
>.|13|TRBV19|TRBJ1-3
CAAIGTAGNTIYF
>.|17|TRBV28|TRBJ1-6
CASLRYRAANTNSPLHF
>.|14|TRBV9|TRBJ1-4
CASSVGSLNEKLFF
>.|18|TRBV7-8|TRBJ1-5
CASSLGYRDRGRGQPQHF
>once|16|TRBV9|TRBJ2-7
CASSVDRLAGVYEQYF
>once|16|TRBV6-5|TRBJ1-2
CASSYLWGGLGYGYTF
>.|15|TRBV6-5|TRBJ1-1
CASSPLDRMNTEAFF
>.|17|TRBV3-1/TRBV3-2|TRBJ2-2
CASSQVPLAARGGELFF
>.|18|TRBV4-1|TRBJ1-6
CASSQDEGTTKYNSPLHF
>.|12|TRBV24-1|TRBJ2-1
CATSVEANEQFF
>.|16|TRBV5-3|TRBJ2-3
CARSTSTGDGTDTQYF
>.|15|TRBV6-4|TRBJ2-7
CASSDRAGRRYEQYF
>.|11|TRBV5-6|TRBJ2-1
CASSPGIEQFF
>few|14|TRBV2|TRBJ2-7
CASIFRQGSHEQYF
>.|15|TRBV7-3|TRBJ1-1
CASSLTEQENTEAFF
>.|15|TRBV3-1/TRBV3-2|TRBJ2-5
CASSQAGTRPETQYF
>.|17|TRBV2|TRBJ2-6
CASSEKGLYFGANVLTF
>.|14|TRBV6-6|TRBJ1-6
CASSSPGVYSPLHF
>.|14|TRBV9|TRBJ2-5
CASSTRQGAGTQYF
>.|15|TRBV29-1|TRBJ2-2
CSVESGGARTGELFF
>few|16|TRBV4-2|TRBJ2-2
CASSLFSGGAGGELFF
>.|14|TRBV2|TRBJ1-5
CASTPGRGREPQHF
>once|15|TRBV9|TRBJ1-2
CASSLGGGRNYGYTF
>.|16|TRBV7-6|TRBJ2-3
CASSLPRGSIADTQYF
>.|13|TRBV12-3/TRBV12-4|TRBJ2-3
CASSFGQLDTQYF
>.|13|TRBV7-7|TRBJ2-1
CASSLDRETEQFF
>.|12|TRBV14|TRBJ1-2
CASSQTRSGYTF
>.|13|TRBV7-9|TRBJ1-1
CASSTGRNTEAFF
>few|19|TRBV6-4|TRBJ1-5
CASIWILRRAEECNQPQHF
>once|14|TRBV7-2|TRBJ2-1
CASSWVAGSYEQFF
>.|15|TRBV7-3|TRBJ2-3
CASSLNPGGGNTQYF
>.|15|TRBV7-6|TRBJ2-7
CASSLDDRVRGEQYF
>.|14|TRBV18|TRBJ1-3
CASSLQDSGNTIYF
>.|14|TRBV6-5|TRBJ2-1
CASSQQTGYNEQFF
>.|12|TRBV29-1|TRBJ1-1
CSVGQLSTEAFF
>once|14|TRBV3-1/TRBV3-2|TRBJ2-5
CASSQVRERETQYF
>.|12|TRBV5-1|TRBJ2-7
CASSGLSYEQYF